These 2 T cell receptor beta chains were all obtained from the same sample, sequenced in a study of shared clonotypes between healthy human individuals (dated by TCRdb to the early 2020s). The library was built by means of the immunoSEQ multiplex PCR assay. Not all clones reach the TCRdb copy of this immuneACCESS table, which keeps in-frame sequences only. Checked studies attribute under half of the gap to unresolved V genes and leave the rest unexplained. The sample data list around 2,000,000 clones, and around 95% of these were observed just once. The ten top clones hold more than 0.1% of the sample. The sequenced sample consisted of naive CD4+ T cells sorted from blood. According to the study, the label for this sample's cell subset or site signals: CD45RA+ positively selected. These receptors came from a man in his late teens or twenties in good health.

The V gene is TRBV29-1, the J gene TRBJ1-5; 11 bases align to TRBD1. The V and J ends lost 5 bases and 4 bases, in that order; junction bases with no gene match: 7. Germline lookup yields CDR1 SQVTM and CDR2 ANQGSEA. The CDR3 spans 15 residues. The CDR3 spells CSVSDGTGGNQPQHF. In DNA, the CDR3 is TGCAGCGTTTCGGATGGGACAGGGGGAAATCAGCCCCAGCATTTT.

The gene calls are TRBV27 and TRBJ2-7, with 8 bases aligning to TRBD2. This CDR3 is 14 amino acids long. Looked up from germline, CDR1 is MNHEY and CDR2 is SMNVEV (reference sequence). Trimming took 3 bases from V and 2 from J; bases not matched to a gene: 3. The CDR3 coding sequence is TGTGCCAGCAGTTTCGGGGGGGCGGCCTACGAGCAGTACTTC. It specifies CASSFGGAAYEQYF.